Shown below are 32 T cell receptor beta chains from a single sample sequenced in a study of cytomegalovirus exposure and HLA in healthy donors. The PCR was carried out with 60 Vbeta primers and 13 Jbeta primers. Assay used: immunoSEQ multiplex PCR; TCRdb lists only in-frame clones, some missing. The sample contains roughly 180,000 clones, approximately 9.5% of which appear only once. Sequencing was carried out using PBMCs. The receptors were sampled from a woman aged 25 to 45 in good health and CMV-seropositive.

This clone was seen more than once but under ten times. The rearrangement links TRBV18 to TRBJ2-2, with 9 bases fitting TRBD2. Germline lookup yields CDR1 KGHSH and CDR2 LQKENI. This CDR3 contains 17 residues. Losses at the gene ends were 0 bases for V and 4 bases for J; bases not matched to a gene: 6. CDR3 DNA: TGTGCCAGCTCACCACCTGGAGCGGGAGGAATCACCGGGGAGCTGTTTTTT. Its translation: CASSPPGAGGITGELFF. Using reference TRBV18 and TRBJ2-2 for the parts outside the CDR3, the full variable domain is NAGVMQNPRHLVRRRGQEARLRCSPMKGHSHVYWYRQLPEEGLKFMVYLQKENIIDESGMPKERFSAEFPKEGPSILRIQQVVRGDSAAYFCASSPPGAGGITGELFFGEGSRLTVL.

This clone was detected a few times. Other DNA sequences in the sample encode the same CDR3. The chain employs TRBV5-1 and TRBJ2-1, with 7 bases identical to TRBD2. CDR1 is SGHRS, CDR2 YFSETQ, per germline. This CDR3 region has 14 residues. Germline trimming cut 2 bases from V and 1 base from J; bases unmatched to any gene: 0. CDR3 in amino acids: CASSLAGSYNEQFF. The CDR3 bases are TGCGCCAGCAGCTTAGCGGGATCCTACAATGAGCAGTTCTTC.

The CDR3 nucleotides are TGCGCCAGCAGGAGCGGGACAGGGGCCCACGAGCAGTACTTC. Amino acids: CASRSGTGAHEQYF. The gene calls are TRBV5-1 and TRBJ2-7; 10 bases map to TRBD1. After removal of 5 bases from V and 5 bases from J, the junction contained 7 bases not matched to a gene. The CDR3 is made up of 14 amino acids. Germline-derived CDR1 and CDR2 are SGHRS and YFSETQ.

V gene TRBV21-1 combines with J gene TRBJ1-2. TRBV21-1 is termed a pseudogene. CDR3 length: 14 amino acids. The CDR3 spells CASSKVSRVGGYTF. The CDR3 DNA is TGTGCCAGCAGCAAAGTTAGCCGAGTCGGTGGCTACACCTTC.

Worth noting for this clone: Other DNA variants within this sample encode the same CDR3. The genes are TRBV5-6 and TRBJ2-7; D unresolved. CDR1 is SGHDT, CDR2 YYEEEE, per germline. With 0 bases removed from V and 0 bases from J, the gap between germline ends came to 4 bases. The CDR3 extends over 13 amino acids. The CDR3 is CASSLGASYEQYF. The CDR3 bases are TGTGCCAGCAGCTTGGGGGCCTCCTACGAGCAGTACTTC.

This clone occurred a few times. The chain has TRBV6-5 and TRBJ2-5; 9 bases are shared with TRBD1. The CDR3 is 16 amino acids. Losses at the gene ends were 1 base for V and 5 bases for J; bases not matched to a gene: 8. Per the germline V gene, CDR1 is MNHEY and CDR2 is SVGAGI. The CDR3 DNA reads TGTGCCAGCAGTTACTTTTTTTGGACAGGGGACGAGACCCAGTACTTC. Translating it yields CASSYFFWTGDETQYF.

The rearrangement joins TRBV7-9 to TRBJ2-1, with 10 bases matching TRBD2. V shed 5 bases, J shed 6 bases, and the junction held 13 bases outside the gene matches. CDR1 and CDR2 from the germline V gene are SEHNR and FQNEAQ (reference sequence). The CDR3 contains 17 residues. Here the CDR3 reads CASSPVIRLAGVNEQFF. For the CDR3, the DNA is TGTGCCAGCAGCCCGGTGATTAGGCTAGCGGGAGTCAATGAGCAGTTCTTC.

This rearrangement joins TRBV2 to TRBJ1-4; no clear D gene. Germline V lookup: CDR1 SNHLY, CDR2 FYNNEI. The CDR3 is made up of 16 amino acids. V was pared by 4 bases and J by 0 bases, with 12 bases between. The CDR3 DNA reads as TGTGCCAGCAGTGGGGCAGCCCCATCAACTAATGAAAAACTGTTTTTT. This gives the protein CASSGAAPSTNEKLFF.

There are a few counts of this clone. The chain uses TRBV14 and TRBJ1-1; D call uncertain. This CDR3 region has 19 residues. Between the trimmed V and J ends, which lost 4 bases and 1 base, there was a span of 25 bases. Germline V CDR1 and CDR2: SGHDN, FVKESK. CDR3 amino acids: CASSLLSIGGIGRNTEAFF. Here the CDR3 DNA reads TGTGCCAGCAGCCTACTATCCATTGGCGGGATTGGGAGGAACACTGAAGCTTTCTTT.

This clone turned up a few times. The V gene is TRBV7-3, the J gene TRBJ1-2; 9 bases match TRBD1. CDR3 size: 15 residues. The V and J ends lost 6 bases and 8 bases, in that order; junction bases with no gene match: 13. Germline V lookup: CDR1 SGHTA, CDR2 FQGTGA. The CDR3 DNA reads as TGTGCCAGCAGTCCCGGACAGGGGAATTCGGGAGGCTACACCTTC. The encoded protein is CASSPGQGNSGGYTF.

This clone occurred a few times. CDR3 in amino acids: CATMGLAGPYNEQFF. The CDR3 coding sequence is TGTGCCACCATGGGACTAGCGGGTCCATACAATGAGCAGTTCTTC. J is TRBJ2-1 and V is TRBV19; 12 positions agree with TRBD2. Germline V gives CDR1 LNHDA, CDR2 SQIVND (reference sequence). The CDR3 has 15 amino acids. V was clipped by 10 bases and J by 4 bases; unmatched bases: 8.

The chain carries TRBV7-8 and TRBJ2-7; TRBD2 agrees at 8 bases. J gave up 0 bases and V 3 bases, and 7 bases lay outside the gene matches. Germline values: CDR1 SGHVS, CDR2 FQNEAQ. CDR3 length: 16 amino acids. The CDR3 region is CASSFATSAFSYEQYF. CDR3 DNA: TGTGCCAGCAGCTTTGCGACTAGCGCCTTCTCCTACGAGCAGTACTTC.

This clone was counted a few times. The CDR3: CAWSAMAGAGGTYNEQFF. CDR3 sequence (DNA): TGTGCCTGGAGTGCCATGGCTGGTGCGGGAGGGACTTACAATGAGCAGTTCTTC. V usage is TRBV30 and J usage is TRBJ2-1, with 9 nucleotides matching TRBD2. The germline V gene has CDR1 GTSNPN and CDR2 SVGIG (reference sequence). This CDR3 has 18 amino acids. Trimming at V came to 1 base and at J to 4 bases, leaving 14 bases not matched to a gene. The full variable domain, in which reference TRBV30 and TRBJ2-1 provide the parts outside the CDR3, is SQTIHQWPATLVQPVGSPLSLECTVEGTSNPNLYWYRQAAGRGLQLLFYSVGIGQISSEVPQNLSASRPQDRQFILSSKKLLLSDSGFYLCAWSAMAGAGGTYNEQFFGPGTRLTVL.

This clone has a handful of counts. The chain recombines TRBV5-1 with TRBJ2-2; possibly TRBD2 for D (5 bases). Germline V gene sequence: CDR1 SGHRS, CDR2 YFSETQ. CDR3 length equals 15 residues. V gave up 4 bases and J gave up 2 bases, with 12 bases separating them. CDR3: CASSQWTANTGELFF. The CDR3 nucleotides read TGCGCCAGCAGCCAATGGACTGCAAACACCGGGGAGCTGTTTTTT.

The chain couples TRBV19 to TRBJ2-6, with TRBD1 identical over 7 bases. The germline CDR1 and CDR2 sequences are LNHDA and SQIVND (reference sequence). This CDR3 is 16 amino acids long. Trimming cost V 7 bases and J 2 bases; bases outside gene matches: 8. CDR3 in amino acids: CASTLTGLAGANVLTF. The CDR3 DNA reads as TGTGCCAGTACCCTGACAGGGCTGGCTGGGGCCAACGTCCTGACTTTC.

Only a few counts were recorded for this clone. The missing conserved phenylalanine or tryptophan at the end of this CDR3 makes a read error likely. The rearrangement links TRBV5-4 to TRBJ1-2; TRBD1 is a possible D gene (6 bases). Germline loops: CDR1 SGHNT, CDR2 YYREEE (reference sequence). V lost 3 bases to trimming and J lost 3 bases, with 12 bases between them. This CDR3 is 14 amino acids long. CDR3 sequence reads: CASSSKQGHYGYTL. The CDR3 bases are TGTGCCAGCAGCTCCAAACAGGGACACTATGGCTACACCCTC.

J is TRBJ2-6 and V is TRBV25-1, with D hard to call. The CDR3 covers 16 residues. Trimming pared 8 bases from V and 1 base from J, leaving 15 bases between. CDR1 MGHDK and CDR2 SYGVNS come from the germline V gene. CDR3 loop: CASRPGHGSGANVLTF. The CDR3 bases are TGTGCCAGCCGCCCAGGCCATGGGTCTGGGGCCAACGTCCTGACTTTC.

The chain uses TRBV5-6 and TRBJ1-2; D not resolved. The CDR3 contains 13 residues. Germline-derived CDR1 and CDR2 are SGHDT and YYEEEE. Trimming cost V 2 bases and J 8 bases, with 13 bases left between them. Here the CDR3 DNA reads TGTGCCAGCAGCTTTATGGCAGCAGGAGGCTACACCTTC. Encoded protein: CASSFMAAGGYTF.

This clone was picked up a small number of times. CDR3 residues: CASSPSRSGNTIYF. The CDR3 DNA follows: TGTGCCAGCAGCCCCTCTCGCTCTGGAAACACCATATATTTT. The rearrangement links TRBV5-4 to TRBJ1-3, with D unresolved. This CDR3 has 14 residues. V shed 4 bases and J shed 0 bases, with 8 bases lying between them. The V gene's germline CDR1 is SGHNT and CDR2 YYREEE (reference sequence).

The chain joins TRBV6-1 to TRBJ2-5, with D maybe TRBD2 (6 bases). Germline V gene lookup returns CDR1 MNHNS and CDR2 SASEGT. This CDR3 region has 15 residues. V shed 6 bases and J shed 1 base, with 15 bases lying between them. The CDR3 is CASRGPGESQETQYF. For the CDR3, the DNA is TGTGCCAGCAGAGGTCCGGGGGAGTCCCAAGAGACCCAGTACTTC.

This clone was detected only a few times. The chain has TRBV6-1 and TRBJ1-5; D is unclear. Germline loops: CDR1 MNHNS, CDR2 SASEGT. The CDR3 has 15 amino acids. Trimming took 8 bases from V and 0 from J, leaving 14 bases between them. Here the CDR3 DNA reads TGTGCCAGCGAGGATGGCGGCTATAGCAATCAGCCCCAGCATTTT. Protein sequence: CASEDGGYSNQPQHF.

The rearrangement joins TRBV7-4 to TRBJ2-5; the match to TRBD1 covers 9 bases. The CDR3 covers 18 residues. The trim removed 3 bases at V and 4 bases at J, leaving 15 bases unmatched. Germline lookup yields CDR1 SGHVT and CDR2 SQSDAQ. CDR3 region: CASSLTDTGTGSGETQYF. In DNA, the CDR3 is TGTGCCAGCAGCTTGACTGATACCGGGACAGGGTCGGGAGAGACCCAGTACTTC.

The chain joins TRBV19 to TRBJ2-1; 7 nucleotides align to TRBD2. CDR1 is LNHDA and CDR2 is SQIVND in the germline V gene (reference sequence). The CDR3 consists of 14 residues. The J segment lost 3 bases and the V segment lost 6 bases, leaving 5 bases of the junction unmatched. The CDR3 protein is CASRSGTIYNEQFF. The CDR3 DNA sequence: TGTGCCAGTAGGTCCGGGACTATCTACAATGAGCAGTTCTTC.

This chain uses TRBV2 with TRBJ2-3; TRBD2 matches at 7 bases. The CDR3 is made up of 15 amino acids. V dropped 8 bases and J dropped 3; count of bases not matched to a gene: 11. Germline V gene data show CDR1 as SNHLY and CDR2 as FYNNEI. The CDR3 nucleotides read TGTGCCAGCGGGGATGGCGGGAGAAGGACAGATACGCAGTATTTT. It is translated as CASGDGGRRTDTQYF. The full variable domain, its missing parts supplied by reference TRBV2 and TRBJ2-3, is EPEVTQTPSHQVTQMGQEVILRCVPISNHLYFYWYRQILGQKVEFLVSFYNNEISEKSEIFDDQFSVERPDGSNFTLKIRSTKLEDSAMYFCASGDGGRRTDTQYFGPGTRLTVL.

This clone showed up just a few times. This rearrangement joins TRBV29-1 to TRBJ1-2; D not resolved. The ends were cut back, 6 bases at V and 4 bases at J, with 6 bases in the middle. Germline-derived CDR1 and CDR2 are SQVTM and ANQGSEA. The CDR3 consists of 10 residues. CDR3 in DNA: TGCAGCGTCCCCTCCTATGGCTACACCTTC. Amino acids: CSVPSYGYTF.

This clone was detected a few times. J is TRBJ1-1 and V is TRBV4-1, with 11 bases aligning to TRBD1. This CDR3 has 18 residues. Germline V gives CDR1 MGHRA, CDR2 YSYEKL. Unmatched junction bases numbered 10, after V lost 4 bases and J lost 0 bases. The CDR3 region is CASSRFSGDRGMNTEAFF. CDR3 coding DNA: TGCGCCAGCAGCCGCTTCTCTGGGGACAGGGGGATGAACACTGAAGCTTTCTTT.

The chain is built from TRBV11-2 and TRBJ1-3, with D possibly TRBD1 on 6 matching bases. The CDR3 sequence is 15 residues long. Trimming removed 2 bases from V and 0 bases from J, with 8 bases in between. CDR1 is SGHAT, CDR2 FQNNGV, per germline. As DNA, the CDR3 is TGTGCCAGCAGCTTAAACAGGGCCTCTGGAAACACCATATATTTT. Translation gives CASSLNRASGNTIYF.

The chain carries TRBV7-9 and TRBJ2-2; TRBD2 is a possible D gene (5 bases). V lost 2 bases, J lost 4 bases, and 17 bases lay in between. The CDR3 has 17 amino acids. Germline assignment: CDR1 SEHNR and CDR2 FQNEAQ (reference sequence). CDR3 in DNA: TGTGCCAGCAGCTTACCAGGCGTGACGGCGGGCACCGGGGAGCTGTTTTTT. This gives the protein CASSLPGVTAGTGELFF.

This clone was counted between two and nine times. The chain uses TRBV29-1 and TRBJ2-1; the match to TRBD2 covers 9 bases. Trimming took 3 bases from V and 9 from J; bases not matched to a gene: 12. Germline CDR1 SQVTM, CDR2 ANQGSEA. The CDR3 totals 15 residues. CDR3 nucleotide sequence: TGCAGCGTTGATCGGGGCGGGAGGGCCGGTAGTGAGCAGTTCTTC. Its protein product is CSVDRGGRAGSEQFF.

The rearrangement uses TRBV6-4 and TRBJ2-4, with 8 positions matching TRBD2. Per germline, CDR1 MRHNA and CDR2 SNTAGT. The CDR3 loop spans 16 amino acids. After removal of 8 bases from V and 1 base from J, the junction contained 10 bases not matched to a gene. The CDR3 spells CASFTSGLNAKNIQYF. In DNA, the CDR3 is TGTGCCAGCTTCACTAGCGGCTTAAATGCCAAAAACATTCAGTACTTC.

This clone was seen more than once but under ten times. V gene TRBV27 combines with J gene TRBJ2-5, with a tentative D call TRBD1 (6 bases). V lost 5 bases to trimming and J lost 5 bases, with 21 bases between them. Germline V gene data show CDR1 as MNHEY and CDR2 as SMNVEV (reference sequence). The CDR3 is made up of 16 amino acids. CDR3 sequence: CASSPILTRGTETQYF. The CDR3 region has the DNA TGTGCCAGCAGTCCCATCCTTACCAGGGGCACCGAGACCCAGTACTTC.

V usage is TRBV6-5 and J usage is TRBJ1-1; TRBD1 aligns across 10 bases. The ends lost 5 bases at V and 4 bases at J; junction bases unmatched: 4. Germline-derived CDR1 and CDR2 are MNHEY and SVGAGI. CDR3 length equals 14 residues. This CDR3 reads CASSRRTGGTEAFF. The CDR3 DNA reads TGTGCCAGCAGTCGAAGGACAGGGGGCACTGAAGCTTTCTTT.